Detailed here is one TCR beta chain. These data originate in a study of blood T cell repertoires in COVID-19. Looking at the study overall: T cells, B-cell-depleted T cells, or PBMCs supplied cDNA or gDNA.

Profiled with immunoSEQ multiplex PCR; TCRdb holds only in-frame clones, not every one. Of over 200,000 clones detected, 70% to 90% appear once; the ten largest clones hold around 7.3%. Germline V CDR1 and CDR2: ENHRY, SYGVKD. This CDR3 has 15 amino acids. V gave up 4 bases and J gave up 3 bases; unmatched junction bases: 7. Material: peripheral blood. This sequence was found in a woman in her forties or fifties with active or convalescent COVID-19. The chain joins TRBV10-3 to TRBJ1-1; 8 bases are a match to TRBD1. CDR3 loop: CAISGGDRLDTEAFF. The DNA of the CDR3 is TGTGCCATCAGTGGTGGGGACAGGTTGGACACTGAAGCTTTCTTT.